This is a list of T cell receptor beta chains from one sample in a study of T-cell memory formation after mild COVID-19. In TCRdb, the 5' RACE reads were re-called with MiXCR into one record per CDR3 protein. Among more than 100,000 distinct CDR3 sequences listed, 5% to 6.5% were seen once. Source material: PBMCs or a T cell subset sorted from them (not recorded which). The receptor source for this set is an adult woman who had mild COVID-19 (a few samples of this study predate the infection). Cell type and time point are not known. Each CDR3 is given with its conserved first and last residue. The D gene is left open where the match is weak. Not every row has a clone size; where given, it reads once, few, many or a size class.

v_gene	abundance	j_gene	d_gene	CDR3aa	CDR3nt
TRBV5-1	-	TRBJ1-5	TRBD1	CASSRTGEQPQHF	TGCGCCAGCAGCCGGACAGGGGAACAGCCCCAGCATTTT
TRBV4-1	-	TRBJ2-1	-	CASSLQMGEREQFF	TGCGCCAGCAGCCTACAAATGGGGGAGAGAGAGCAGTTCTTC
TRBV12-3/TRBV12-4	few	TRBJ2-2	TRBD1	CASNRGPGELFF	TGTGCCAGTAATAGGGGGCCTGGGGAGCTGTTTTTT
TRBV7-2	-	TRBJ1-2	-	CASSSTAGSYGYTF	TGTGCCAGCAGTTCAACGGCGGGGAGCTATGGCTACACCTTC
TRBV19	-	TRBJ2-2	-	CASTERTEKAGELFF	TGTGCCAGTACAGAGAGGACAGAGAAAGCCGGGGAGCTGTTTTTT
TRBV9	-	TRBJ1-2	-	CASSVAGESYGYTF	TGTGCCAGCAGCGTGGCAGGGGAGAGCTATGGCTACACCTTC
TRBV12-3/TRBV12-4	many	TRBJ2-2	-	CASSFTQDGPFTGELFF	TGTGCCAGCAGTTTTACCCAGGACGGACCTTTCACCGGGGAGCTGTTTTTT
TRBV7-2	few	TRBJ1-2	TRBD1	CASSSDRGLSYTF	TGTGCCAGCAGCTCGGACAGGGGATTAAGCTACACCTTC
TRBV4-1	few	TRBJ1-2	TRBD1	CASSRTGTGASGYTF	TGCGCCAGCAGCCGAACCGGGACAGGGGCGAGTGGCTACACCTTC
TRBV6-6	many	TRBJ1-2	-	CASSASPRGYTF	TGTGCCAGCAGTGCCTCGCCGCGTGGCTACACCTTC
TRBV5-1	many	TRBJ2-7	-	CASSLEVAASYEQYF	TGCGCCAGCAGCTTGGAGGTAGCGGCCTCCTACGAGCAGTACTTC
TRBV20-1	-	TRBJ2-3	-	CSAPPTGSSRTDTQYF	TGCAGTGCCCCCCCGACGGGAAGCTCGCGCACAGATACGCAGTATTTT
TRBV5-1	few	TRBJ1-1	-	CASSLVGYGTEAFF	TGCGCCAGCAGCTTAGTGGGGTACGGCACTGAAGCTTTCTTT
TRBV12-3/TRBV12-4	many	TRBJ1-5	-	CASSLQGSSSNQPQHF	TGTGCCAGCAGTTTACAGGGCTCCAGTAGCAATCAGCCCCAGCATTTT
TRBV11-3	-	TRBJ2-2	-	CASSHLTENTGELFF	TGTGCCAGCAGCCATTTGACAGAGAACACCGGGGAGCTGTTTTTT
TRBV5-1	-	TRBJ1-3	-	CASSVDSAGGNTIYF	TGCGCCAGCAGCGTGGACAGCGCGGGGGGAAACACCATATATTTT
TRBV5-1	many	TRBJ2-7	-	CASSLSGGNYEQYF	TGCGCCAGCAGCTTGAGTGGGGGGAACTACGAGCAGTACTTC
TRBV7-2	few	TRBJ2-1	TRBD2	CASSLRGLAAPNEQFF	TGTGCCAGCAGCTTAAGGGGACTAGCGGCCCCCAATGAGCAGTTCTTC
TRBV12-3/TRBV12-4	-	TRBJ1-2	-	CASSFKLLNYGYTF	TGTGCCAGCAGTTTTAAACTGCTGAACTATGGCTACACCTTC
TRBV4-1	-	TRBJ1-2	TRBD1	CASSRATGRENGGYTF	TGCGCCAGCAGCCGAGCGACAGGGAGGGAAAATGGTGGCTACACCTTC
TRBV6-2/TRBV6-3	few	TRBJ1-6	-	CASSRRHFSYNSPLHF	TGTGCCAGCAGTCGACGGCACTTCTCCTATAATTCACCCCTCCACTTT
TRBV5-1	few	TRBJ2-5	TRBD1	CASSSQGRSQETQYF	TGCGCCAGCAGCTCACAGGGGCGATCCCAAGAGACCCAGTACTTC
TRBV7-9	many	TRBJ2-5	-	CASSAGQWGETQYF	TGTGCCAGCAGCGCGGGACAGTGGGGAGAGACCCAGTACTTC
TRBV7-2	few	TRBJ2-1	-	CASSLTGTSYNEQFF	TGTGCCAGCAGCTTGACAGGTACCTCCTACAATGAGCAGTTCTTC
TRBV24-1	few	TRBJ2-1	TRBD2	CATSDPRLADEQFF	TGTGCCACCAGTGATCCCAGACTAGCCGATGAGCAGTTCTTC
TRBV29-1	-	TRBJ2-7	-	CSARSSYEQYF	TGCAGCGCACGAAGCTCCTACGAGCAGTACTTC
TRBV29-1	many	TRBJ2-1	-	CSVSSLGNEQFF	TGCAGCGTTAGTTCGTTGGGAAATGAGCAGTTCTTC
TRBV20-1	many	TRBJ2-1	TRBD2	CSATFSGGADNEQFF	TGCAGTGCTACATTCAGCGGGGGGGCAGACAATGAGCAGTTCTTC
TRBV20-1	few	TRBJ2-3	TRBD1	CSAPQGGTDTQYF	TGCAGTGCTCCGCAGGGGGGCACAGATACGCAGTATTTT
TRBV12-3/TRBV12-4	-	TRBJ1-6	TRBD1	CASSRDRDSPLHF	TGTGCCAGCAGCAGGGACAGGGATTCACCCCTCCACTTT
TRBV20-1	many	TRBJ1-5	-	CSAGETGRYGNQPQHF	TGCAGTGCGGGGGAAACGGGTAGATATGGCAATCAGCCCCAGCATTTT
TRBV5-5	-	TRBJ2-3	TRBD2	CASSLRLAVEIRTDTQYF	TGTGCCAGCAGCTTGCGGCTAGCGGTGGAAATCCGCACAGATACGCAGTATTTT
TRBV7-8	-	TRBJ2-3	-	CASTSSGLGTDTQYF	TGTGCCAGCACGAGCTCAGGGTTGGGCACAGATACGCAGTATTTT
TRBV5-1	-	TRBJ1-3	-	CASSLPKETSGNTIYF	TGCGCCAGCAGTCTCCCGAAAGAAACGTCTGGAAACACCATATATTTT
TRBV29-1	many	TRBJ2-7	-	CSVEASSSYEQYF	TGCAGCGTTGAGGCATCGAGCTCCTACGAGCAGTACTTC
TRBV4-1	-	TRBJ2-6	-	CASSHPGSGANVLTF	TGCGCCAGCAGCCACCCAGGGTCCGGGGCCAACGTCCTGACTTTC
TRBV6-5	many	TRBJ1-1	-	CASSYLLSGTEAFF	TGTGCCAGCAGTTACCTGCTTTCGGGCACTGAAGCTTTCTTT
TRBV12-3/TRBV12-4	-	TRBJ2-1	TRBD2	CASLAGFFNEQFF	TGTGCCAGCCTAGCGGGGTTTTTCAATGAGCAGTTCTTC
TRBV5-1	-	TRBJ2-1	-	CASSLNGGARNEQFF	TGCGCCAGCAGCTTGAATGGGGGCGCTCGCAATGAGCAGTTCTTC
TRBV20-1	-	TRBJ2-4	-	CSASYGTMKNIQYF	TGCAGTGCTAGTTATGGGACAATGAAAAACATTCAGTACTTC
TRBV4-2	-	TRBJ2-3	TRBD2	CASSREALTSGRTDTQYF	TGTGCCAGCAGCCGAGAGGCCCTGACTAGCGGGAGAACAGATACGCAGTATTTT
TRBV5-1	-	TRBJ2-7	-	CASSSDLSSYEQYF	TGCGCCAGCTCCTCGGACTTAAGCTCCTACGAGCAGTACTTC
TRBV20-1	-	TRBJ1-2	-	CSARKGVHGYTF	TGCAGTGCTAGAAAAGGGGTCCATGGCTACACCTTC
TRBV4-1	many	TRBJ2-2	-	CASSQDPGQYTGELFF	TGCGCCAGCAGCCAAGATCCGGGGCAGTACACCGGGGAGCTGTTTTTT
TRBV5-1	many	TRBJ2-1	-	CASSLDGESSYNEQFF	TGCGCCAGCAGCCTGGACGGGGAGAGCTCCTACAATGAGCAGTTCTTC
TRBV12-3/TRBV12-4	-	TRBJ1-1	-	CASSPQGLQVRGTEAFF	TGTGCCAGCAGTCCTCAGGGGCTCCAGGTTCGGGGCACTGAAGCTTTCTTT
TRBV7-9	-	TRBJ2-2	-	CASSPPGGIGELFF	TGTGCCAGCAGCCCCCCCGGGGGAATCGGGGAGCTGTTTTTT